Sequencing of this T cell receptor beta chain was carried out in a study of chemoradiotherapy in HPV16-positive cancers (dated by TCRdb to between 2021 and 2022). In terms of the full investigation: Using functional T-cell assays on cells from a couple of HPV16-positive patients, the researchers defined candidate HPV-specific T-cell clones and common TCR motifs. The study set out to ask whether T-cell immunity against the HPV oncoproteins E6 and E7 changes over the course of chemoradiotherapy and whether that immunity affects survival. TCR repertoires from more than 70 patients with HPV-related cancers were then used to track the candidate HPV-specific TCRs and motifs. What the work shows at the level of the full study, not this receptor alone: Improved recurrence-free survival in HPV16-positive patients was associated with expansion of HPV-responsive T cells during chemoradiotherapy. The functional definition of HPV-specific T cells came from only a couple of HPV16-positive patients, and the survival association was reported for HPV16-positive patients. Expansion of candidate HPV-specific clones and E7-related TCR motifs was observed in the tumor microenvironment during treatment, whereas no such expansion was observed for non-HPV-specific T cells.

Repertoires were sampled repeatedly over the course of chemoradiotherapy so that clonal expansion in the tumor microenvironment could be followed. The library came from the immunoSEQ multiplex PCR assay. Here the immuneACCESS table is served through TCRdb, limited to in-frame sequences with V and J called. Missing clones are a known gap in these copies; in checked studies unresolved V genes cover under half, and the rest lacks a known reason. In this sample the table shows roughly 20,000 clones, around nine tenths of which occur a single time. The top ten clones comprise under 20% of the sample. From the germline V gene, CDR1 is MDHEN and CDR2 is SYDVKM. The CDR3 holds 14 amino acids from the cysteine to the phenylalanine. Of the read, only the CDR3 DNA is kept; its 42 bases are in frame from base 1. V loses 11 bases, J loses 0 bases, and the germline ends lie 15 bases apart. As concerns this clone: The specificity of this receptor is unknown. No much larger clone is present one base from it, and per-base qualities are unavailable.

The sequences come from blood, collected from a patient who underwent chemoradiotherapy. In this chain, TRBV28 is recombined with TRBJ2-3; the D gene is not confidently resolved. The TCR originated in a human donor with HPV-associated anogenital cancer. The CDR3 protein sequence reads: CAAAWRGSTDTQYF. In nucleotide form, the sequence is TGTGCCGCCGCCTGGAGAGGTAGCACAGATACGCAGTATTTT.